The rows below give T cell receptor beta chains drawn from one sample of a study of cytomegalovirus exposure and HLA in healthy donors. The protocol was immunoSEQ multiplex PCR, while the TCRdb copy is restricted to in-frame clones and leaves out a portion. Of more than 150,000 clones listed, more than 75% are singletons. The specimen sequenced was PBMCs. The origin of the receptors is a girl in the first two years of life in good health and CMV-seronegative. CDR3s include the opening cysteine and the closing phenylalanine or tryptophan. Clone size is shown for a subset of rows, as once, few, many or a class of expanded clone.

CDR3aa	abundance	v_gene	j_gene
CASGEGQGPGEQYF	-	TRBV9	TRBJ2-7
CASSRKAGIEAPQHF	few	TRBV4-1	TRBJ1-5
CASRFIGTGEETQYF	-	TRBV5-1	TRBJ2-5
CASSQSGSSYEQYF	-	TRBV9	TRBJ2-7
CASSAPLADFYNEQFF	-	TRBV7-9	TRBJ2-1
CASSQVLGGKNKNIQYF	-	TRBV4-1	TRBJ2-4
CASSQDQGGRGRVAGELFF	-	TRBV4-2	TRBJ2-2
CASSQLANYNEQFF	-	TRBV4-2	TRBJ2-1
CASTKLAHEGPETQYF	-	TRBV2	TRBJ2-5
CAWRSGRGTDTQYF	-	TRBV30	TRBJ2-3
CASSLKRERQETQYF	-	TRBV5-4	TRBJ2-5
CASSRSGGPAYEQYF	-	TRBV5-4	TRBJ2-7
CATSRVAGGYNEQFF	-	TRBV15	TRBJ2-1
CASSKNHRDYGYTF	-	TRBV2	TRBJ1-2
CAWSGQGAQYGYTF	-	TRBV30	TRBJ1-2
CASSLLQHNLGNTIYF	-	TRBV5-6	TRBJ1-3
CASKSTGNTEAFF	few	TRBV7-9	TRBJ1-1
CASSKSGGPNQPQHF	-	TRBV21-1	TRBJ1-5
CATGGGRTDTQYF	-	TRBV10-3	TRBJ2-3
CASSQAGLFRGYEQYF	-	TRBV4-1	TRBJ2-7
CASSQVAGGWETQYF	-	TRBV4-3	TRBJ2-5
CASSQSLGARHGELFF	-	TRBV23-1	TRBJ2-2
CASHPNRDRDLLSGNTIYF	-	TRBV2	TRBJ1-3
CASSSAGTGANVLTF	-	TRBV27	TRBJ2-6
CASSRGQGLNIQYF	-	TRBV6-5	TRBJ2-4
CASNPGQGGTQYF	-	TRBV21-1	TRBJ2-5
CTSSPIYRRRETIPQETQYF	-	TRBV1	TRBJ2-5
CASSQGPNEKLFF	once	TRBV7-2	TRBJ1-4
CASSVGGPNEQFF	-	TRBV9	TRBJ2-1
CASSFTWGARNSPLHF	-	TRBV5-1	TRBJ1-6
CASSPKSDRGRTYEQYF	-	TRBV7-9	TRBJ2-7
CSVLSGSRWDEQYF	-	TRBV29-1	TRBJ2-7
CASSQDLRRERLSYEQYF	-	TRBV4-3	TRBJ2-7
CASSPGPGLSGLNTGELFF	-	TRBV7-6	TRBJ2-2
CASSLGLASNEQFF	-	TRBV7-2	TRBJ2-1
CASSPGGSRGGLRTDTQYF	few	TRBV7-9	TRBJ2-3
CASSYSTGQETQYF	-	TRBV6-5	TRBJ2-5
CASSLGLAGRSSYEQYF	-	TRBV5-1	TRBJ2-7
CASSRADRNTEAFF	-	TRBV27	TRBJ1-1
CSVRQGGEQYF	-	TRBV29-1	TRBJ2-7
CASSQDPYLETQYF	-	TRBV4-1	TRBJ2-5
CASRTQGSHNEQFF	-	TRBV27	TRBJ2-1
CASSLWGQQETQYF	-	TRBV27	TRBJ2-5
CASSVKGGELYEQYF	-	TRBV5-4	TRBJ2-7
CASSYGGFYGYTF	-	TRBV6-5	TRBJ1-2
CASSISGTSGSWEQYF	-	TRBV19	TRBJ2-7
CASALLPYEQYF	-	TRBV27	TRBJ2-7
CASSESQTGVEREGRETQYF	-	TRBV10-1	TRBJ2-5
CASSLRGTSYNEQFF	-	TRBV7-9	TRBJ2-1